Presented here are 27 T cell receptor beta chains from one specimen sequenced in a study of T cell repertoires in cytomegalovirus infection. In TCRdb, the reads were re-called with MiXCR into one record per CDR3 protein. The table lists fewer than 1,000,000 distinct CDR3 sequences, approximately 31% of them singletons. No antigen has been assigned to these receptors. This specimen was cultured CD8+ T cells from PBMCs, taken from culture after CMV antigen stimulation. All receptors derive from a human donor in good health (CMV status not recorded). Some clones in this sample may be carry-over from other donors' samples.

The chain couples TRBV10-3 to TRBJ2-2; D ambiguous. V was shortened by 6 bases and J by 6 bases, with 5 bases between the two germline ends. CDR3 length equals 11 residues. The germline V gene encodes CDR1 ENHRY and CDR2 SYGVKD. The CDR3 DNA reads TGTGCCATCAGCATCTCCGGGGAGCTGTTTTTT. Amino acid sequence: CAISISGELFF.

This clonotype was found a few times. This sequence joins TRBV6-5 and TRBJ1-2; tentatively, D is TRBD1 (6 bases). V shed 0 bases and J shed 8 bases, with 10 bases lying between them. CDR1 and CDR2 from the germline V gene are MNHEY and SVGAGI. The CDR3 contains 13 residues. The CDR3 DNA reads TGTGCCAGCAGTTACTCGTGGACAGAAGGCTACACCTTC. It is translated as CASSYSWTEGYTF.

V and J are TRBV5-1 and TRBJ1-2; no reliable D call. The CDR3 is made up of 13 amino acids. V was clipped by 4 bases and J by 1 base, with 8 bases between them. From germline, CDR1 is SGHRS and CDR2 YFSETQ. CDR3 in amino acids: CASSGPDNYGYTF. The CDR3 bases are TGCGCCAGCAGCGGGCCGGATAACTATGGCTACACCTTC.

Comment on this clonotype: A much larger clone differs from this one at a single base, so this may be a read error. The gene calls are TRBV12-3 or TRBV12-4 and TRBJ2-3; 11 bases match TRBD1. This CDR3 has 15 amino acids. V was pared by 5 bases and J by 3 bases, with 4 bases of the junction left unmatched. In nucleotides, the CDR3 is TGTGCCAGCAGTAAGGACAGGGGGCGGACAGATACGCAGTATTTT. Its protein product is CASSKDRGRTDTQYF.

This clonotype was seen at least ten times. The V and J genes are TRBV14 and TRBJ2-1; D uncertain. CDR1 is SGHDN, CDR2 FVKESK, per germline. Deletions cut 0 bases from V and 3 bases from J, with 15 bases between. The CDR3 runs 17 residues. For the CDR3, the DNA is TGTGCCAGCAGCCAAGAAAGGGCCGGGTTTTACTACAATGAGCAGTTCTTC. This translates into CASSQERAGFYYNEQFF.

The chain combines TRBV10-3 with TRBJ2-5; 10 bases align to TRBD1. This CDR3 contains 16 residues. CDR1 is ENHRY and CDR2 is SYGVKD in the germline V gene. The J segment lost 2 bases and the V segment lost 0 bases, leaving 3 bases of the junction unmatched. CDR3: CAISESDRGRQETQYF. The CDR3 nucleotides are TGTGCCATCAGTGAGTCGGACAGGGGGAGGCAAGAGACCCAGTACTTC.

This clonotype was recorded a few times. The chain has TRBV11-1 and TRBJ2-1; D gene unclear. V lost 5 bases, J lost 8 bases, and 28 bases lay in between. Germline V CDR1 and CDR2: SGHAT, FQDESV (reference sequence). This CDR3 contains 18 residues. The CDR3 sequence is CASSHPSSMQQDRYEQFF. The CDR3 region has the DNA TGTGCCAGCAGCCATCCATCTTCAATGCAGCAGGATCGCTATGAGCAGTTCTTC.

The gene calls are TRBV6-2 or TRBV6-3 and TRBJ2-5; D unresolved. Germline CDR1 reads MNHEY; CDR2 reads SVGEGT. The V end lost 6 bases, the J end lost 7 bases, and 12 bases lay between the germline ends. The CDR3 is made up of 12 amino acids. CDR3 bases: TGTGCCAGCAGCCTCGTGACGGGGACCCAGTACTTC. Translation gives CASSLVTGTQYF.

This clonotype has only a few counts. The chain links TRBV9 to TRBJ2-1; D possibly matches TRBD1 or TRBD2 (5 bases each). V was trimmed by 0 bases and J by 2 bases, leaving 12 bases between them. This CDR3 has 16 amino acids. Germline V gene data show CDR1 as SGDLS and CDR2 as YYNGEE. CDR3 nucleotide sequence: TGTGCCAGCAGCGTAGCTGATCGGGGCGCCTACAATGAGCAGTTCTTC. Encoded protein: CASSVADRGAYNEQFF.

V and J are TRBV7-9 and TRBJ1-1; D remains unclear. With 4 bases removed from V and 2 bases from J, the gap between germline ends came to 17 bases. The germline V gene has CDR1 SEHNR and CDR2 FQNEAQ (reference sequence). The CDR3 loop spans 16 amino acids. The CDR3: CASSSSTTRANTEAFF. The CDR3 DNA reads as TGTGCCAGCAGCTCGTCGACGACGAGAGCAAACACTGAAGCTTTCTTT.

As to this clonotype: This may come from a read error, since a much larger clone is one base off. V is TRBV7-6 and J is TRBJ2-1, with 10 bases lining up with TRBD2. V was clipped by 5 bases and J by 6 bases; unmatched bases: 7. In germline, CDR1 is SGHVS, CDR2 FNYEAQ. This CDR3 is 15 amino acids long. This CDR3 is CASSLSGRAPNEQFF. The CDR3, as DNA: TGTGCCAGCAGCCTGAGCGGGAGGGCCCCCAATGAGCAGTTCTTC. Full variable domain (remainder filled in from reference TRBV7-6 and TRBJ2-1): GAGVSQSPRYKVTKRGQDVALRCDPISGHVSLYWYRQALGQGPEFLTYFNYEAQQDKSGLPNDRFSAERPEGSISTLTIQRTEQRDSAMYRCASSLSGRAPNEQFFGPGTRLTVL.

This clonotype was detected only a few times. The chain employs TRBV7-9 and TRBJ1-1; D not certain. V lost 6 bases and J 1 base, leaving 9 bases between the germline ends. This CDR3 region has 13 residues. Germline assignment: CDR1 SEHNR and CDR2 FQNEAQ (reference sequence). CDR3 nucleotides: TGTGCCAGCAGGGCGCAGACGAACACTGAAGCTTTCTTT. Amino acids: CASRAQTNTEAFF. The full variable domain, with the rest looked up from reference TRBV7-9 and TRBJ1-1, is DTGVSQNPRHKITKRGQNVTFRCDPISEHNRLYWYRQTLGQGPEFLTYFQNEAQLEKSRLLSDRFSAERPKGSFSTLEIQRTEQGDSAMYLCASRAQTNTEAFFGQGTRLTVV.

The chain uses TRBV20-1 and TRBJ2-1; 13 bases match TRBD2. CDR3 size: 15 residues. Trimming at V came to 0 bases and at J to 9 bases, leaving 5 bases not matched to a gene. Per the germline V gene, CDR1 is DFQATT and CDR2 is SNEGSKA (reference sequence). The CDR3 DNA is TGCAGTGCTAGAGATCTAAGACTAGCGGGGGGTGAGCAGTTCTTC. Translating it yields CSARDLRLAGGEQFF.

The chain joins TRBV4-2 to TRBJ2-7; possibly TRBD1 or TRBD2 for D (5 bases each). Germline CDR1 LGHNA, CDR2 YNFKEQ. Trimming stripped 1 base from V and 5 bases from J, with 15 bases between. The CDR3 contains 15 residues. DNA of the CDR3: TGTGCCAGCAGCCAAGTGATGGGGCCTAGCCACGAGCAGTACTTC. Its protein is CASSQVMGPSHEQYF.

This clonotype was seen a handful of times. This chain connects TRBV10-3 to TRBJ1-4, with TRBD1 matching over 11 bases. The V gene end was trimmed by 1 base and the J gene end by 8 bases; junction bases not matched to a gene: 9. The germline gives CDR1 ENHRY, CDR2 SYGVKD. The CDR3 extends over 17 amino acids. The chain's CDR3 is CAISELDVGQGDEKLFF. DNA of the CDR3: TGTGCCATCAGTGAGTTGGATGTGGGACAGGGGGACGAAAAACTGTTTTTT.

This clonotype was seen more than once but under ten times. The rearrangement links TRBV14 to TRBJ1-2; the D gene is possibly TRBD1 (5 bases). Germline assignment: CDR1 SGHDN and CDR2 FVKESK. The CDR3 is 16 residues long. Trimming took 0 bases from V and 2 from J, leaving 13 bases between them. CDR3 DNA: TGTGCCAGCAGCCAAGAAAAGTGGCCAGGGAACTATGGCTACACCTTC. Translating gives CASSQEKWPGNYGYTF.

As for this clonotype: A junction boundary mismatches the germline segment, possibly from a read error. The V call is TRBV7-9, the J call TRBJ2-7, with D possibly called TRBD1 or TRBD2 (5 bases each). Germline lookup yields CDR1 SEHNR and CDR2 FQNEAQ (reference sequence). The CDR3 runs 17 residues. The CDR3 here is CVSSLTGRGLNTYEQYF. CDR3 in DNA: TGTGTCAGCAGCTTAACGGGACGAGGGCTGAACACCTACGAGCAGTACTTC.

This clonotype was seen more than once but under ten times. The gene calls are TRBV10-3 and TRBJ2-7; 7 nucleotides line up with TRBD2. In germline, CDR1 is ENHRY, CDR2 SYGVKD. V dropped 6 bases and J dropped 0; count of bases not matched to a gene: 8. The CDR3 has 15 residues. The CDR3 reads CAISSSTSASYEQYV. The CDR3 nucleotides are TGTGCCATCAGCTCATCCACTAGCGCCTCCTACGAGCAGTACGTC.

The J gene is TRBJ2-7, the V gene TRBV28; D may be TRBD2 (7 bases). Per germline, CDR1 MDHEN and CDR2 SYDVKM. The length of the CDR3 is 15 residues. CDR3 in DNA: TGTGTCAGCAGCTTGAGGCGGGGGCCCCCCTACGAGCAGTACGTC. Its translation is CVSSLRRGPPYEQYV.

This clonotype was observed many times. This chain connects TRBV6-1 to TRBJ2-3; 10 positions match TRBD1. Germline values: CDR1 MNHNS, CDR2 SASEGT. V lost 1 base, J lost 3 bases, and 4 bases stayed unmatched. The CDR3 consists of 16 residues. DNA for the CDR3: TGTGCCAGCAGTGAAGGGGACAGGGGTTTTACAGATACGCAGTATTTT. Amino acid sequence: CASSEGDRGFTDTQYF.

The chain employs TRBV5-4 and TRBJ2-2; 7 bases match TRBD2. Germline V gene data show CDR1 as SGHNT and CDR2 as YYREEE (reference sequence). CDR3 size: 12 residues. V dropped 7 bases and J dropped 6; count of bases not matched to a gene: 3. CDR3 coding DNA: TGTGCCAGCCCTGGGGGGGCCGGGGAGCTGTTTTTT. Its translation is CASPGGAGELFF.

Turning to this clonotype: Mismatch with germline at one junction end may stem from a read error. The CDR3 DNA is TGTGCTAGCAGCTCCAGGGAGCGGGGGGACAGCACAGATACGCAGTATTTT. As protein: CASSSRERGDSTDTQYF. The genes are TRBV7-7 and TRBJ2-3; 9 nucleotides agree with TRBD2. The CDR3 has 17 residues. Germline V CDR1 and CDR2: SSHAT, FNYEAQ (reference sequence).

The chain combines TRBV9 with TRBJ1-5; D is undetermined. Per germline, CDR1 SGDLS and CDR2 YYNGEE. The CDR3 is 13 amino acids. Deletions cut 0 bases from V and 5 bases from J, with 6 bases between. CDR3 coding DNA: TGTGCCAGCAGCGTAGATCCTTATCAGCCCCAGCATTTT. Translation: CASSVDPYQPQHF.

With regard to this clonotype: One base away lies a much larger clone, so this may be a sequencing read error. The chain is built from TRBV27 and TRBJ1-5; D call uncertain. CDR1 is MNHEY and CDR2 is SMNVEV in the germline V gene (reference sequence). The CDR3 covers 13 residues. As DNA, the CDR3 is TGTGCCAACAGTTTACGAAGCAATCAGCCCCAGCATTTT. Protein: CANSLRSNQPQHF.

The chain is built from TRBV7-3 and TRBJ2-3, with TRBD2 as a possible D gene (5 bases). CDR1 SGHTA and CDR2 FQGTGA come from the germline V gene. Trimming took off 4 bases at V and 0 bases at J, with 17 bases between the two ends. This CDR3 has 17 amino acids. The CDR3 is CASSSSGGLTSTDTQYF. CDR3 coding DNA: TGTGCCAGCAGCTCAAGCGGTGGGTTAACTAGCACAGATACGCAGTATTTT.

V gene TRBV7-9 combines with J gene TRBJ2-3; D perhaps matches TRBD2 (6 bases). CDR1 is SEHNR and CDR2 is FQNEAQ in the germline V gene (reference sequence). V was shortened by 6 bases and J by 6 bases, with 10 bases between the two germline ends. The CDR3 is made up of 12 amino acids. The CDR3 sequence: CASSTGVDTQYF. The CDR3 DNA is TGTGCCAGCAGTACGGGGGTGGATACGCAGTATTTT.

Ten or more counts support this clonotype. J is TRBJ1-2 and V is TRBV7-8, with 9 bases matching TRBD1. This CDR3 contains 14 residues. V dropped 5 bases and J dropped 4; count of bases not matched to a gene: 5. CDR1 SGHVS and CDR2 FQNEAQ come from the germline V gene. CDR3: CASSMGQGPYGYTF. The CDR3 DNA follows: TGTGCCAGCAGCATGGGACAGGGTCCCTATGGCTACACCTTC.